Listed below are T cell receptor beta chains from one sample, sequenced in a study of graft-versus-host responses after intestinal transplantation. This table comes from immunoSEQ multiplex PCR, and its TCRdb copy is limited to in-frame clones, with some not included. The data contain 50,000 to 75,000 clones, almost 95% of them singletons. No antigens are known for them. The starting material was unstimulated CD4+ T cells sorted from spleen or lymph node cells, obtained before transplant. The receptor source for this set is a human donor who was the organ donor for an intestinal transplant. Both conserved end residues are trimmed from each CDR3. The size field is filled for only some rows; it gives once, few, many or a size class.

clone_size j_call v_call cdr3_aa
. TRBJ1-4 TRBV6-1 ATARDRGHEKLF
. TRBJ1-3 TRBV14 ASSQEVRSFMGNTIY
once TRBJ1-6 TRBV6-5 ASSIQGYYNSPLH
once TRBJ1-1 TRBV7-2 ASSLPLDRVFENTEAF
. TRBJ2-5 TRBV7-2 ASSLEVSLGTQY
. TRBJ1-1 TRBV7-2 ASSLYGGPDTEAF
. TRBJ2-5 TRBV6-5 ASSYGQGETQY
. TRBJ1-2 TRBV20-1 SASTQEHT
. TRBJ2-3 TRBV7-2 ASSFSGGATDTQY
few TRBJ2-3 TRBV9 ASSVEGAVPDTQY
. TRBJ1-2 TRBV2 ASTLEQGGVYGYT
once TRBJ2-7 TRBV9 ASSVAWTSGGRRVNEQY
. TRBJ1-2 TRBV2 ASSWDRNGYT
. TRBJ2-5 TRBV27 ASSARGGETQY
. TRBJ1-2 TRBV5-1 ASSLEANYGYT
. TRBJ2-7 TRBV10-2 ASSPARGDYEQY
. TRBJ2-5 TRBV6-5 ASSRGPSQY
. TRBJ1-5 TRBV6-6 ASRTDRGINQPQH
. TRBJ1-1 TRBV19 ASSIRWDRGKAF
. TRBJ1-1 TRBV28 ASSPSGGVTEAF
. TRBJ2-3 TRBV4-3 ASSHVSTDTQY
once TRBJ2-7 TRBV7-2 ASSLVSGFEYEQY
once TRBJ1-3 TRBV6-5 ASSIPGGNTIY
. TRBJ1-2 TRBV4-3 ASSQEQGYGYT
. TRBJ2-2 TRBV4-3 ASSQEAGTTGELF
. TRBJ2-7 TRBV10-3 AIGAEYYEQY
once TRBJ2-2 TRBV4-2 ASSQDLTGELF
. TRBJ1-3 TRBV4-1 ASSQDPGFTGNTIY
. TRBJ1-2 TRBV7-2 ASSLTGHSYGYT
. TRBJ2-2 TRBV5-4 ASSSQMNTGELF
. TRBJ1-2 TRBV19 GSRQLGNYGYT
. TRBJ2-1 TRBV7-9 ASTKVRGLAGSNEQF
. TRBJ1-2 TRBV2 AGGTGVSLTNGYT
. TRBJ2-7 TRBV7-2 ASKLAGGPPAYEQY
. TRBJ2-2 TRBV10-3 AISRVREGTGELF
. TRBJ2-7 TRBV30 AWSRGDIYEQY
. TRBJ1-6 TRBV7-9 ASGEAGGSPLH
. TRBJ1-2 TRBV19 ASSTQGINWGYT
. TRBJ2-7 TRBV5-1 ASSLGGQSYEQY
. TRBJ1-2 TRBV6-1 ASSENGRGGRLGYT
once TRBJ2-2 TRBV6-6 ASIGRDGNHTGELF
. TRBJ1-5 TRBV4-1 ASSQARDRKQPQH
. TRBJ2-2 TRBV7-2 ASSRGTSGGANTGELF
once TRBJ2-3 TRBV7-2 ASSLVGGDTQY
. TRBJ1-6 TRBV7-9 ASSPLDSDNSPLH
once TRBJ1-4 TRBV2 ASSLTGTDNEKLF
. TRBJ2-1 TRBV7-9 ASSFRGQWNEQF
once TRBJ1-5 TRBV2 ASSLGAGSQPQH
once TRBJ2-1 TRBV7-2 ASSRKAGGSYNEQF
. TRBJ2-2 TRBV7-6 ASSLDRDTGELF
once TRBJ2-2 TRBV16 ASSQIRITGELF
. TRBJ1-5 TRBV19 ASSRTGESNQPQH
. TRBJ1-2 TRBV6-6 ASSKTDVYYGYT
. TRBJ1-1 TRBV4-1 ASSQGKNQATEAF